The next 21 T cell receptor beta chains were all read from a single sample in a study of cytomegalovirus exposure and HLA in healthy donors. The PCR employed 60 Vbeta primers together with 13 Jbeta primers. Assay: immunoSEQ multiplex PCR; the TCRdb copy retains only in-frame clones and omits some. This table has some 85,000 clones, over 70% appearing once. The sample comprised PBMCs. These receptors came from a middle-aged man in good health and CMV-seronegative.

This rearrangement joins TRBV7-6 to TRBJ1-6; 10 bases fit TRBD1. Germline V gene data show CDR1 as SGHVS and CDR2 as FNYEAQ. CDR3 length: 15 residues. J lost 7 bases, V lost 5 bases, and 5 bases had no gene match. The CDR3 reads CASSDRQGANSPLHF. CDR3 DNA: TGTGCCAGCAGCGATAGACAGGGGGCGAATTCACCCCTCCACTTT.

This clone showed up just once. One end of the junction is discordant with germline, which a read error may explain. The rearrangement links TRBV28 to TRBJ1-2; the match to TRBD1 covers 7 bases. Germline V lookup: CDR1 MDHEN, CDR2 SYDVKM. This CDR3 contains 13 residues. The CDR3 bases are TGTGCCAGCAGGGTCGGGAGTGGAGGGGGCTGCACCTTC. The encoded protein is CASRVGSGGGCTF.

This clone appeared a few times. V usage is TRBV5-6 and J usage is TRBJ2-5; D gene ambiguous. V lost 7 bases to trimming and J lost 4 bases, with 5 bases between them. The V gene's germline CDR1 is SGHDT and CDR2 YYEEEE. CDR3 length: 10 residues. As DNA, the CDR3 is TGTGCCAGCCGAGGAGAGACCCAGTACTTC. As protein: CASRGETQYF.

The V and J genes are TRBV25-1 and TRBJ2-2; maybe TRBD2 (5 bases). The CDR3 loop spans 14 amino acids. CDR1 and CDR2 from the germline V gene are MGHDK and SYGVNS. The V and J ends lost 0 bases and 4 bases respectively, with 6 bases between them. The chain's CDR3 is CASSEYGGTGELFF. The CDR3, as DNA: TGTGCCAGCAGTGAATATGGAGGCACCGGGGAGCTGTTTTTT.

V gene TRBV5-8 combines with J gene TRBJ2-7; TRBD1 aligns across 7 bases. The CDR3 loop spans 15 amino acids. The V and J ends lost 1 base and 0 bases, in that order; junction bases with no gene match: 4. Germline loops: CDR1 SGHTS, CDR2 YDEGEE. The CDR3 loop is CASSLTGTASYEQYF. The DNA of the CDR3 is TGTGCCAGCAGCTTGACCGGGACAGCCTCCTACGAGCAGTACTTC.

The gene calls are TRBV7-6 and TRBJ2-5, with TRBD1 matching 7 bases. Unmatched junction bases numbered 8, after V lost 5 bases and J lost 2 bases. The CDR3 has 15 amino acids. Germline CDR1 reads SGHVS; CDR2 reads FNYEAQ. The CDR3 DNA reads TGTGCCAGCAGCCCCTGGACAGGCGGACAAGAGACCCAGTACTTC. Translated, it gives CASSPWTGGQETQYF.

The rearrangement uses TRBV2 and TRBJ2-5; 10 nucleotides match TRBD2. The J call is doubtful: the DNA matches TRBJ2-7 better. Per the germline V gene, CDR1 is SNHLY and CDR2 is FYNNEI. This CDR3 comprises 14 residues. CDR3 coding DNA: TGTGCCAGCAGGGCGTCTAGCGGGGGCTACGAGCAGTACTTC. The encoded protein is CASRASSGGYEQYF.

The chain has TRBV11-2 and TRBJ1-1, with a possible D match to TRBD1 (5 bases). CDR1 and CDR2 from the germline V gene are SGHAT and FQNNGV. CDR3 length equals 14 residues. The V end was cut by 2 bases, the J end by 4 bases, with 11 bases between. The CDR3, as DNA: TGTGCCAGCAGCTTAAGGCAGGGAGGCACTGAAGCTTTCTTT. Protein: CASSLRQGGTEAFF.

The chain carries TRBV6-7 and TRBJ1-2; D might be TRBD1 (6 bases). TRBV6-7 is classed as an ORF, of uncertain function. Trimming cost V 4 bases and J 8 bases, with 20 bases left between them. CDR3 length: 15 amino acids. The CDR3 loop is CASSSPTGRAEGYTF. CDR3 nucleotides: TGTGCCAGCAGTTCCCCAACAGGGCGCGCGGAAGGCTACACCTTC.

This rearrangement joins TRBV4-3 to TRBJ2-7; D might be TRBD2 (6 bases). Germline CDR1 is LGHNA and CDR2 is YSLEER. CDR3 length equals 17 residues. V dropped 1 base and J dropped 0 bases, with 16 bases sitting between them. CDR3 nucleotide sequence: TGCGCCAGCAGCCAAGCCCGAGGAGGGTTTAGCTCCTACGAGCAGTACTTC. Protein sequence: CASSQARGGFSSYEQYF.

Only a few counts were recorded for this clone. The chain has TRBV5-4 and TRBJ1-5, with TRBD1 matching over 11 bases. After removal of 4 bases from V and 5 bases from J, the junction contained 2 bases not matched to a gene. Germline V gene lookup returns CDR1 SGHNT and CDR2 YYREEE (reference sequence). This CDR3 comprises 14 residues. The CDR3 loop is CASSAGQGDQPQHF. The DNA of the CDR3 is TGTGCCAGCAGCGCGGGACAGGGGGATCAGCCCCAGCATTTT.

The CDR3 DNA reads TGTGCCAGCACCTATCACAGGGGCGGCAATCAGCCCCAGCATTTT. It translates to CASTYHRGGNQPQHF. This chain uses TRBV28 with TRBJ1-5; 7 bases map to TRBD1. The ends lost 7 bases at V and 2 bases at J; junction bases unmatched: 8. Germline V gives CDR1 MDHEN, CDR2 SYDVKM. This CDR3 is built from 15 residues.

This chain uses TRBV6-4 with TRBJ2-3, with TRBD1 identical over 11 bases. The J segment lost 6 bases and the V segment lost 6 bases, leaving 14 bases of the junction unmatched. CDR1 is MRHNA, CDR2 SNTAGT, per germline. The CDR3 covers 17 residues. The CDR3 loop reads CASSSGVGTGGVDTQYF. The CDR3 DNA reads as TGTGCCAGCAGCTCGGGGGTCGGGACAGGGGGTGTCGATACGCAGTATTTT.

The chain is built from TRBV4-3 and TRBJ2-5, with 10 bases fitting TRBD1. Germline V gene data show CDR1 as LGHNA and CDR2 as YSLEER. This CDR3 is 18 amino acids long. V dropped 3 bases and J dropped 1; count of bases not matched to a gene: 11. CDR3 residues: CASSQSPGQGSRQETQYF. The CDR3 DNA follows: TGCGCCAGCAGCCAGTCCCCGGGACAGGGGTCACGCCAAGAGACCCAGTACTTC.

This rearrangement joins TRBV7-9 to TRBJ1-6; 8 bases are a match to TRBD1. V was pared by 4 bases and J by 9 bases, with 11 bases of the junction left unmatched. This CDR3 is 16 amino acids long. The germline gives CDR1 SEHNR, CDR2 FQNEAQ (reference sequence). The CDR3 sequence is CASSSGDRGGTSPLHF. The CDR3 DNA is TGTGCCAGCAGCTCGGGTGACAGGGGAGGAACTTCACCCCTCCACTTT. Combining the CDR3 with reference TRBV7-9 and TRBJ1-6 gives the whole variable domain DTGVSQNPRHKITKRGQNVTFRCDPISEHNRLYWYRQTLGQGPEFLTYFQNEAQLEKSRLLSDRFSAERPKGSFSTLEIQRTEQGDSAMYLCASSSGDRGGTSPLHFGNGTRLTVT.

V and J are TRBV28 and TRBJ1-2; perhaps TRBD1 as D (5 bases). Looked up from germline, CDR1 is MDHEN and CDR2 is SYDVKM. Trimming pared 6 bases from V and 3 bases from J, leaving 8 bases between. The CDR3 consists of 12 residues. CDR3 protein: CASRQGDYGYTF. As DNA, the CDR3 is TGTGCCAGCAGGCAGGGTGACTATGGCTACACCTTC.

The chain has TRBV6-5 and TRBJ2-3; no clear D gene. The CDR3 consists of 15 residues. Germline lookup yields CDR1 MNHEY and CDR2 SVGAGI. V dropped 1 base and J dropped 2 bases, with 10 bases sitting between them. The CDR3 nucleotides are TGTGCCAGCAGTTACTTTTTAGCCAACACAGATACGCAGTATTTT. It specifies CASSYFLANTDTQYF.

The rearrangement joins TRBV4-1 to TRBJ1-4; the D is unclear. Deletions cut 1 base from V and 4 bases from J, with 7 bases between. This CDR3 is 14 amino acids long. In germline, CDR1 is MGHRA, CDR2 YSYEKL. The CDR3 protein is CASSQGLVNEKLFF. The CDR3, as DNA: TGCGCCAGCAGCCAAGGGCTCGTTAATGAAAAACTGTTTTTT.

The chain has TRBV5-8 and TRBJ1-2; possible D gene TRBD1, 6 bases. V lost 3 bases, J lost 10 bases, and 13 bases lay in between. The CDR3 is 12 residues long. Germline loops: CDR1 SGHTS, CDR2 YDEGEE. The CDR3 region has the DNA TGTGCCAGCAGCTCTCAAACAGGGTTCTACACCTTC. Amino acids: CASSSQTGFYTF. Complete variable domain (other parts from reference TRBV5-8 and TRBJ1-2): EAGVTQSPTHLIKTRGQQATLRCSPISGHTSVYWYQQALGLGLQFLLWYDEGEERNRGNFPPRFSGRQFPNYSSELNVNALELEDSALYLCASSSQTGFYTFGSGTRLTVV.

The gene calls are TRBV30 and TRBJ2-7; D is unclear. The length of the CDR3 is 12 residues. The V end was cut by 5 bases, the J end by 5 bases, with 13 bases between. The germline gives CDR1 GTSNPN, CDR2 SVGIG (reference sequence). CDR3 sequence reads: CAWETQNDEQYF. The CDR3 DNA reads TGTGCCTGGGAGACACAAAACGACGAGCAGTACTTC.

This sequence joins TRBV7-9 and TRBJ2-5; the D gene is possibly TRBD1 (5 bases). V lost 1 base to trimming and J lost 9 bases, with 12 bases between them. The germline gives CDR1 SEHNR, CDR2 FQNEAQ (reference sequence). CDR3 length equals 13 residues. The CDR3 nucleotides read TGTGCCAGCAGCTTAGGCTCAGGGTTGGCCCAGTACTTC. It translates to CASSLGSGLAQYF. Full variable domain (rest looked up from reference TRBV7-9 and TRBJ2-5): DTGVSQNPRHKITKRGQNVTFRCDPISEHNRLYWYRQTLGQGPEFLTYFQNEAQLEKSRLLSDRFSAERPKGSFSTLEIQRTEQGDSAMYLCASSLGSGLAQYFGPGTRLLVL.